The entry that follows covers one TCR beta chain sequence. Its antigen remains unidentified. Through a sample-barcoded 5' primer and a J-beta primer mix, a second PCR was run for about 6 to 11 cycles. Researchers report that each sample yielded at least 2.5 million CDR3-containing paired-end reads. TCRdb reanalysed the 5' RACE reads using MiXCR and keeps one entry per CDR3 protein. The table has about 1.5 million distinct CDR3 sequences, 40% to 45% seen once. This sample is part of a study of blood T cells in healthy people across ages. Study results and caveats: Significant beta diversity loss was already apparent by age approximately 38, declining roughly linearly. Naive CD4+ cell counts and diversity both ran higher in long-lived than in aged donors.

Isolation per sample recovered at least 7 million PBMCs. Germline CDR1 SGHTA, CDR2 FQGNSA. The CDR3 totals 14 residues. Trimming at V came to 7 bases and at J to 5 bases, leaving 10 bases not matched to a gene. This clonotype was obtained from a young woman in good health. The sample taken for sequencing was blood. The chain uses TRBV7-2 and TRBJ2-5, with 7 positions matching TRBD2. DNA for the CDR3: TGTGCCAGCAAGCCTGAGCGGGGTAGTGAGACCCAGTACTTC. Protein sequence: CASKPERGSETQYF. The variable domain in full, completed from reference TRBV7-2 and TRBJ2-5, reads GAGVSQSPSNKVTEKGKDVELRCDPISGHTALYWYRQSLGQGLEFLIYFQGNSAPDKSGLPSDRFSAERTGGSVSTLTIQRTQQEDSAVYLCASKPERGSETQYFGPGTRLLVL.